The entry below describes one T cell receptor beta chain. The antigen remains unidentified. The sample originates from a study of identical twins. Regarding the study as a whole: Monozygotic twin pairs showed more out-of-frame TCR alpha sharing than models estimated. While abundant cord blood beta clonotypes carried fewer insertions, memory repertoires showed no such pattern.

V lost 1 base to trimming and J lost 9 bases; unmatched junction nucleotides: 3. Per germline, CDR1 SGHVS and CDR2 FQNEAQ. The CDR3 is made up of 16 amino acids. Template switching (which added a universal primer site) was used, and cDNA carried unique molecular identifiers. TCRdb re-called the 5' RACE reads with MiXCR, one entry per CDR3 protein. Of hundreds of thousands of distinct CDR3 sequences listed, 9% to 15% are singletons. These data also formed part of another study, on yellow fever vaccine responses in identical twins.

The sequence was collected from a woman between 18 and 30 years old in good health. This chain connects TRBV7-8 to TRBJ2-1; 16 positions agree with TRBD2. Material: CD8+ T cells sorted from blood. CDR3 nucleotide sequence: TGTGCCAGCAGCTTAGTCGGGACTAGCGGGAGGGTTGAGCAGTTCTTC. Translating gives CASSLVGTSGRVEQFF.